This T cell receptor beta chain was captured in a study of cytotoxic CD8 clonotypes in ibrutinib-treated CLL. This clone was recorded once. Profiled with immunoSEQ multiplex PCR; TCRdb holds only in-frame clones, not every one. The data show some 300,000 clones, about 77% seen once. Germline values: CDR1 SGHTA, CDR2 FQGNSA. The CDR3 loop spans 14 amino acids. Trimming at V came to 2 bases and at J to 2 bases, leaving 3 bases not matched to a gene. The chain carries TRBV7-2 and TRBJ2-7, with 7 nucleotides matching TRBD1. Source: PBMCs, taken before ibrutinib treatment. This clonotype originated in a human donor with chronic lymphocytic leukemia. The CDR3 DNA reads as TGTGCCAGCAGCTTACAGGGACAGCCCTACGAGCAGTACTTC. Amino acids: CASSLQGQPYEQYF.